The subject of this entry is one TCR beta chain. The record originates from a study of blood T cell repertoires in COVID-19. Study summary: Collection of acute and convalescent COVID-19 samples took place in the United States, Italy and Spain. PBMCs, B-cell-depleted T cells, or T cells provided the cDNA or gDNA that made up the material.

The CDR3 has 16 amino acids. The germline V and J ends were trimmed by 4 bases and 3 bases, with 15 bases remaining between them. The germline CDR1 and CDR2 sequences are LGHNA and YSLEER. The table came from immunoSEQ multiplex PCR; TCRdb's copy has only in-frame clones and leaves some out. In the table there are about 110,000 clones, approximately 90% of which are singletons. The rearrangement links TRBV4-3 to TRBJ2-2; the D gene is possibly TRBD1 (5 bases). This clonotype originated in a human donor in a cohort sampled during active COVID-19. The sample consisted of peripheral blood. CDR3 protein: CASSLETVFDTGELFF. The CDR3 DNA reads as TGCGCCAGCAGCCTCGAGACAGTCTTCGACACCGGGGAGCTGTTTTTT.